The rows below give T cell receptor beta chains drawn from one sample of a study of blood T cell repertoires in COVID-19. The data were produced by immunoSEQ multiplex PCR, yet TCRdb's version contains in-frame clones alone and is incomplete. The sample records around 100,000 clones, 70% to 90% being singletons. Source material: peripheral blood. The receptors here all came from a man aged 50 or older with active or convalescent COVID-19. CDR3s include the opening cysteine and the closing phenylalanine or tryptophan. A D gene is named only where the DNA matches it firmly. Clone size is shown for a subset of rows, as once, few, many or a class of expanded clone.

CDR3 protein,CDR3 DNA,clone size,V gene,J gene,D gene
CSVIRTGTDTQYF,TGCAGCGTTATCCGGACTGGCACAGATACGCAGTATTTT,few,TRBV29-1,TRBJ2-3,NA
CASSHYFPPLAAYEQYF,TGCGCCAGCAGTCATTATTTCCCCCCTCTAGCGGCTTACGAGCAGTACTTC,NA,TRBV23-1,TRBJ2-7,TRBD2
CAWSGIITDTQYF,TGTGCCTGGTCCGGGATAATCACAGATACGCAGTATTTT,once,TRBV30,TRBJ2-3,NA
CASSTYGGGTYEQYF,TGTGCCAGCAGCACCTACGGCGGGGGGACCTACGAGCAGTACTTC,NA,TRBV6-6,TRBJ2-7,TRBD2
CASSQDWGGEQYF,TGTGCCAGCAGCCAAGATTGGGGGGGCGAGCAGTACTTC,NA,TRBV14,TRBJ2-7,TRBD2
CATSDLAGTSYEQYF,TGTGCCACCAGCGACTTAGCGGGGACATCCTACGAGCAGTACTTC,few,TRBV15,TRBJ2-7,TRBD2
CASSLTQGDDTIYF,TGCGCCAGCAGCTTGACCCAGGGTGACGACACCATATATTTT,NA,TRBV5-1,TRBJ1-3,NA
CASSEGRRTWEQYF,TGCGCCAGCAGTGAAGGGCGGCGGACTTGGGAGCAGTACTTC,NA,TRBV10-2,TRBJ2-7,NA
CASSFRQGGQPQHF,TGTGCCAGCAGCTTCCGACAGGGTGGTCAGCCCCAGCATTTT,NA,TRBV5-8,TRBJ1-5,TRBD1
CASREGGYSYNEQFF,TGTGCCAGCAGAGAGGGGGGGTACTCCTACAATGAGCAGTTCTTC,once,TRBV27,TRBJ2-1,NA